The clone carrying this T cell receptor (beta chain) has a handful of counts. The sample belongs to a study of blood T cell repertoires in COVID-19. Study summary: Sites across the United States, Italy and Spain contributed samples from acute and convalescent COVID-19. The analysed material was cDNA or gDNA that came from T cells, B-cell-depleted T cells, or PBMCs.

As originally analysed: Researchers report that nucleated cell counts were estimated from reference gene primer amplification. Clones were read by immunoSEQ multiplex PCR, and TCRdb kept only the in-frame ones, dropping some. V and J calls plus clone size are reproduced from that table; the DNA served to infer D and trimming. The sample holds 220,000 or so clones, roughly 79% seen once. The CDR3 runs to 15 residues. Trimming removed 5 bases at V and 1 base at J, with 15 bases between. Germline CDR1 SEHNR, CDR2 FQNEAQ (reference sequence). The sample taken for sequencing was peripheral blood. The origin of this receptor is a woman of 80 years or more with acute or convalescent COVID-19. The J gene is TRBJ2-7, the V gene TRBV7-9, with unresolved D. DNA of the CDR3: TGTGCCAGCAGCCAGGAACCGGCGCCATCCTACGAGCAGTACTTC. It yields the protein CASSQEPAPSYEQYF.